This T cell receptor beta chain was sequenced during a study of blood T cell repertoires in COVID-19. Study-level background: Whether acute or convalescent, the COVID-19 samples came from the United States, Italy and Spain. T cells, B-cell-depleted T cells, or PBMCs provided the cDNA or gDNA that served as material.

In the original workflow: Reference gene primers were amplified, and this amplification served to estimate nucleated cell counts. TCRdb's table, derived via immunoSEQ multiplex PCR, lists solely in-frame clones and lacks some. D and trimming come from the DNA, and the V and J calls and clone size come from that table. Counted here are around 120,000 clones, 82% occurring once; the ten biggest clones make up approximately 7%. Germline CDR1 reads LGHDT; CDR2 reads YNNKEL (reference sequence). The CDR3 runs 16 residues. V was clipped by 2 bases and J by 2 bases, with 15 bases between them. The clonotype was recovered from a man in his 70s with active or convalescent COVID-19. This chain links TRBV3-1 (or the pseudogene TRBV3-2) with TRBJ1-2, with D perhaps TRBD1 (5 bases). The material sequenced was peripheral blood. The CDR3 nucleotides read TGTGCCAGCAGCCAACTGCCCTGGGGCGGAAACTATGGCTACACCTTC. This sequence encodes CASSQLPWGGNYGYTF.